The 10 T cell receptor beta chains reported below all come from one sample, sequenced in a study of human T cells and chemical hapten exposure. Time point meaning: patch test 1, 2 weeks after DPC sensitization. Treatment reported: therapeutic diphenylcyclopropenone sensitization with weekly scalp DPC. MiXCR, applied by TCRdb to the RACE reads, yields one record per CDR3 protein. The data hold some 350,000 distinct CDR3 sequences, with approximately 6.3% observed a single time. Sequences were derived from whole blood, sampled in connection with sensitization to the hapten diphenylcyclopropenone (DPC). The receptors derive from a young woman with alopecia areata. Some clones in this sample may be carry-over from other donors' samples.

This clonotype occurred many times. The chain combines TRBV7-2 with TRBJ1-6; D unresolved. This CDR3 spans 14 amino acids. CDR1 is SGHTA and CDR2 is FQGNSA in the germline V gene. V was cut by 3 bases and J by 8 bases, with 11 bases left in between. This CDR3 reads CASSLVWPDSPLHF. CDR3 sequence (DNA): TGTGCCAGCAGCTTGGTCTGGCCAGATTCACCCCTCCACTTT.

The chain combines TRBV6-2 or TRBV6-3 with TRBJ1-5, with D perhaps TRBD1 (6 bases). The CDR3 is made up of 13 amino acids. Germline CDR1 reads MNHEY; CDR2 reads SVGEGT. V was clipped by 6 bases and J by 15 bases, with 21 bases between them. CDR3 nucleotide sequence: TGTGCCAGCAGCCTCCCACCGGGGGGCGAAGGGCATTTT. It translates to CASSLPPGGEGHF.

This clonotype has ten or more counts. This chain connects TRBV3-1 to TRBJ2-3, with TRBD2 matching over 14 bases. This CDR3 comprises 18 residues. Germline V lookup: CDR1 LGHDT, CDR2 YNNKEL (reference sequence). J lost 4 bases, V lost 6 bases, and 12 bases had no gene match. CDR3 nucleotide sequence: TGTGCCAGCAGTCCCGCGGGACTAGCGGGGGCTGCGTCAGATACGCAGTATTTT. As protein: CASSPAGLAGAASDTQYF.

This chain joins TRBV6-5 and TRBJ1-1, with D maybe TRBD1 (6 bases). Trimming took 10 bases from V and 4 from J, leaving 16 bases between them. This CDR3 has 13 residues. Per the germline V gene, CDR1 is MNHEY and CDR2 is SVGAGI. As DNA, the CDR3 is TGTGCCACCGGGAGGGGGGGAGGCACTGAAGCTTTCTTT. Amino acid sequence: CATGRGGGTEAFF.

This clonotype has more than one count but fewer than ten. The V and J genes are TRBV12-3 or TRBV12-4 and TRBJ1-2, with 8 bases matching TRBD1. The CDR3 loop spans 14 amino acids. V lost 7 bases to trimming and J lost 3 bases; unmatched junction nucleotides: 7. The CDR3 coding sequence is TGTGCCAGCACCTTACAGGGGGGCGACTATGGCTACACCTTC. It is translated as CASTLQGGDYGYTF.

This clonotype was seen a handful of times. The chain carries TRBV5-4 and TRBJ2-1, with 12 positions matching TRBD2. The germline gives CDR1 SGHNT, CDR2 YYREEE (reference sequence). V dropped 9 bases and J dropped 5; count of bases not matched to a gene: 6. CDR3 length equals 14 residues. Written as DNA, the CDR3 is TGTGCCACGACTAGCGGGGGATCCCACAATGAGCAGTTCTTC. Encoded protein: CATTSGGSHNEQFF.

In this sample, this clonotype turned up a few times. The chain has TRBV21-1 and TRBJ1-4; the table calls TRBD1, which could not be checked here. TRBV21-1 is deemed a pseudogene. This CDR3 is built from 10 residues. The CDR3 region is CARAALKPFF. CDR3 nucleotide sequence: TGTGCCCGCGCCGCACTAAAGCCGTTTTTT.

In this sample, this clonotype turned up a few times. J is TRBJ1-3 and V is TRBV6-6, with TRBD1 as a possible D gene (5 bases). With 7 bases removed from V and 4 bases from J, the gap between germline ends came to 11 bases. CDR1 and CDR2 from the germline V gene are MNHNY and SVGAGI (reference sequence). The CDR3 covers 13 residues. The CDR3 DNA reads TGTGCCAGCACTGTCGAGGGGGGAAACACCATATATTTT. Translation: CASTVEGGNTIYF.

This rearrangement joins TRBV6-6 to TRBJ2-2; 11 positions match TRBD2. After removal of 6 bases from V and 6 bases from J, the junction contained 9 bases not matched to a gene. Germline V lookup: CDR1 MNHNY, CDR2 SVGAGI (reference sequence). The CDR3 has 16 amino acids. This CDR3 is CASSLYSGGAAGELFF. CDR3 bases: TGTGCCAGCAGCCTTTATAGCGGGGGGGCGGCCGGGGAGCTGTTTTTT.

This clonotype was detected only a few times. This CDR3 reads CASSPGLYNSPLHF. The DNA for the CDR3 is TGTGCCAGCAGCCCGGGACTTTATAATTCACCCCTCCACTTT. V is TRBV5-6 and J is TRBJ1-6, with a weak D call TRBD1 (5 bases). CDR1 SGHDT and CDR2 YYEEEE come from the germline V gene. The V and J ends lost 4 bases and 4 bases respectively, with 9 bases between them. The CDR3 length is 14 residues.